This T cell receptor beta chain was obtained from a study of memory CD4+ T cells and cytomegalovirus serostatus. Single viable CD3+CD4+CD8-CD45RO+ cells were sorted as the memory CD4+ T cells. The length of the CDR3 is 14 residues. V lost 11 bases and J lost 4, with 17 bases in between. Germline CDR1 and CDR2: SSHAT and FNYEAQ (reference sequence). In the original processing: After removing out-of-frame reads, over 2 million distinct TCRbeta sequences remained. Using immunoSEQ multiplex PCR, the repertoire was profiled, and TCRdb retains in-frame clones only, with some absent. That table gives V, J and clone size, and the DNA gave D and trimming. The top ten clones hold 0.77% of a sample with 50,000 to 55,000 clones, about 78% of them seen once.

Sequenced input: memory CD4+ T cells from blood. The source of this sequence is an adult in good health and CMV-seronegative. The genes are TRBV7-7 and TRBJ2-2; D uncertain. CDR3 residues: CAPRLADTTGELFF. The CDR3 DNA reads TGTGCCCCCCGTTTGGCAGATACCACCGGGGAGCTGTTTTTT.